Below, one T cell receptor (beta chain) is given with its context. These data come from a study of patients with pleural tuberculosis. TCRdb reprocessed the reads via MiXCR and lists one record per CDR3 protein. The table includes under 30,000 distinct CDR3 sequences, about a sixth detected once. The V end lost 5 bases, the J end lost 4 bases, and 17 bases lay between the germline ends. The CDR3 has 14 residues. Germline V gene data show CDR1 as DFQATT and CDR2 as SNEGSKA (reference sequence). The material sequenced was peripheral blood. The sequence came from a human donor with pleural tuberculosis. The gene calls are TRBV20-1 and TRBJ1-1, with D perhaps TRBD1 (6 bases). CDR3 loop: CSACCTGLSTEAFF. The CDR3 nucleotides read TGCAGTGCTTGTTGTACAGGGTTGAGCACTGAAGCTTTCTTT.